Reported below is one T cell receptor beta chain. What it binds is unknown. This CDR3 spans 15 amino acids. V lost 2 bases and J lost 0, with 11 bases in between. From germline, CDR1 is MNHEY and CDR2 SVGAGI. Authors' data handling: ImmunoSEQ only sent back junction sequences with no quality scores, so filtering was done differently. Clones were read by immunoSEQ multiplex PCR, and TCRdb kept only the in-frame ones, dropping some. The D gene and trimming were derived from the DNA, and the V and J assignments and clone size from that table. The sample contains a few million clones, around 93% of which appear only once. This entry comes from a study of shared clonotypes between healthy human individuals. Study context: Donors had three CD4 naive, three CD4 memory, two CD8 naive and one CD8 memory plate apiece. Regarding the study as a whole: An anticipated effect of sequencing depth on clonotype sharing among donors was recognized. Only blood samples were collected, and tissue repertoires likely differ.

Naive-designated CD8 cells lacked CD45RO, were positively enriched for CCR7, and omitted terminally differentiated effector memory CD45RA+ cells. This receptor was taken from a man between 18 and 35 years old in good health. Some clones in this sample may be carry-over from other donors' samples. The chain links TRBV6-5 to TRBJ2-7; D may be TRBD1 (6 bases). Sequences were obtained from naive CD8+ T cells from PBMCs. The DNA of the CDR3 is TGTGCCAGCAGTTACCTAGACAGGTCCTCCTACGAGCAGTACTTC. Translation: CASSYLDRSSYEQYF.